Below are 12 T cell receptor beta chains sequenced from a single sample in a study of blood T cell repertoires in COVID-19. Using immunoSEQ multiplex PCR, the repertoire was profiled, and TCRdb retains in-frame clones only, with some absent. Here the sample spans 150,000 to 200,000 clones, over 75% being singletons. Sequencing was done on a sample of peripheral blood. The origin of the receptors is a man older than 75 with COVID-19, enrolled during active disease.

The J gene is TRBJ1-1, the V gene TRBV2; 8 nucleotides agree with TRBD1. Germline V lookup: CDR1 SNHLY, CDR2 FYNNEI. V lost 7 bases to trimming and J lost 4 bases; unmatched junction nucleotides: 8. The CDR3 extends over 14 amino acids. The CDR3 DNA follows: TGTGCCAGCAACGAACGGACAGGGACCACTGAAGCTTTCTTT. Its translation is CASNERTGTTEAFF.

The J gene is TRBJ2-5, the V gene TRBV10-2; the D gene is possibly TRBD2 (5 bases). V gave up 6 bases and J gave up 5 bases, with 13 bases separating them. Looked up from germline, CDR1 is WSHSY and CDR2 is SAAADI. The CDR3 runs 13 residues. In nucleotides, the CDR3 is TGCGCCAGCAGGGCCGGACTGCTGGAGACCCAGTACTTC. Protein product: CASRAGLLETQYF.

This chain links TRBV10-3 with TRBJ2-1; 7 positions agree with TRBD1. After removal of 10 bases from V and 0 bases from J, the junction contained 9 bases not matched to a gene. Germline CDR1 is ENHRY and CDR2 is SYGVKD. The CDR3 loop spans 15 amino acids. CDR3 bases: TGTGCCACAAGGAGACAGGGCAGCTCCTACAATGAGCAGTTCTTC. Translated, it gives CATRRQGSSYNEQFF.

The CDR3 DNA reads as TGTGCCAGCAGTGAACCTGGAAGCGGGGGGCGGAATGGCTACACCTTC. Its protein is CASSEPGSGGRNGYTF. V is TRBV6-1 and J is TRBJ1-2; the D gene is possibly TRBD1 (6 bases). This CDR3 has 16 residues. V was pared by 2 bases and J by 6 bases, with 19 bases between. Germline V CDR1 and CDR2: MNHNS, SASEGT.

This chain uses TRBV6-1 with TRBJ1-3; D remains unclear. The CDR3 covers 13 residues. V lost 0 bases and J 8 bases, leaving 8 bases between the germline ends. The germline V gene encodes CDR1 MNHNS and CDR2 SASEGT. The CDR3 protein is CASSEATKDTIYF. The CDR3 DNA follows: TGTGCCAGCAGTGAAGCGACAAAGGACACCATATATTTT.

V and J are TRBV2 and TRBJ2-1; a weak D match, TRBD1 (5 bases). The ends were cut back, 3 bases at V and 0 bases at J, with 9 bases in the middle. Germline CDR1 reads SNHLY; CDR2 reads FYNNEI. The CDR3 runs 15 residues. The CDR3 DNA is TGTGCCAGCAGTGATCTAGGGGTCTCCTACAATGAGCAGTTCTTC. Its translation is CASSDLGVSYNEQFF.

The chain is built from TRBV18 and TRBJ1-2; a weak D match, TRBD1 (6 bases). Germline V lookup: CDR1 KGHSH, CDR2 LQKENI. This CDR3 has 13 amino acids. The V end lost 6 bases, the J end lost 4 bases, and 12 bases lay between the germline ends. This chain's CDR3 is CASSQQGGYGYTF. In DNA form, the CDR3 reads TGTGCCAGCTCCCAACAGGGTGGCTATGGCTACACCTTC.

This rearrangement joins TRBV10-3 to TRBJ1-5; the match to TRBD1 covers 9 bases. The germline CDR1 and CDR2 sequences are ENHRY and SYGVKD. The CDR3 is made up of 15 amino acids. Trimming cost V 4 bases and J 6 bases; bases outside gene matches: 7. As DNA, the CDR3 is TGTGCCATCAGTGCCCACAGGGGGCCGGGTCAGCCCCAGCATTTT. Translating it yields CAISAHRGPGQPQHF.

This clone was observed a handful of times. V and J are TRBV10-3 and TRBJ1-6, with D perhaps TRBD1 (6 bases). Germline V gene sequence: CDR1 ENHRY, CDR2 SYGVKD. V was clipped by 6 bases and J by 7 bases, with 13 bases between them. The CDR3 has 14 residues. CDR3 sequence: CAIRAGVGNSPLHF. DNA of the CDR3: TGTGCCATCAGGGCAGGGGTAGGAAATTCACCCCTCCACTTT.

This clone appeared a single time. For the CDR3, the DNA is TGTGCCAGCACGCACAGGGGATTAGGTTCTGGAAACACCATATATTTT. This codes for CASTHRGLGSGNTIYF. The chain joins TRBV2 to TRBJ1-3; 7 bases line up with TRBD1. Germline V lookup: CDR1 SNHLY, CDR2 FYNNEI. With 7 bases clipped from V and 1 base from J, the junction kept 10 bases outside the gene matches. This CDR3 spans 16 amino acids. Full variable domain (rest looked up from reference TRBV2 and TRBJ1-3): EPEVTQTPSHQVTQMGQEVILRCVPISNHLYFYWYRQILGQKVEFLVSFYNNEISEKSEIFDDQFSVERPDGSNFTLKIRSTKLEDSAMYFCASTHRGLGSGNTIYFGEGSWLTVV.

The gene calls are TRBV18 and TRBJ1-1, with a tentative D call TRBD1 (6 bases). Trimming removed 3 bases at V and 3 bases at J, with 11 bases between. The CDR3 has 14 amino acids. Germline V lookup: CDR1 KGHSH, CDR2 LQKENI. The CDR3 sequence: CASSPGGRDTEAFF. The DNA for the CDR3 is TGTGCCAGCTCACCGGGGGGGCGGGACACTGAAGCTTTCTTT.

V gene TRBV10-1 combines with J gene TRBJ1-3, with 9 bases matching TRBD1. The trim removed 10 bases at V and 2 bases at J, leaving 15 bases unmatched. The CDR3 has 17 residues. The germline CDR1 and CDR2 sequences are WNHNN and SYGVQD (reference sequence). Here the CDR3 reads CATPENWTGDAGNTIYF. CDR3 DNA sequence: TGCGCCACCCCTGAAAACTGGACAGGGGACGCTGGAAACACCATATATTTT.